This T cell receptor (beta chain) was captured by sequencing in a study of cytomegalovirus exposure and HLA in healthy donors. Study-level points and caveats: In a later analysis, TCR beta V- and J-gene trimming was associated with a missense DCLRE1C variant. Analyzed later, most CMV-associated TCR beta chains appeared HLA-restricted. Prior analysis indicated that the majority of TCR beta V segments exhibited productivity approximately 87% or approximately 30% of the time.

Germline loops: CDR1 SGDLS, CDR2 YYNGEE. CDR3 length: 13 residues. V lost 1 base and J lost 5, with 6 bases in between. Donors sampled were nominally healthy, though unrecorded immune exposures were likely. This clone came up once. Its target is unknown. It was with 60 Vbeta and 13 Jbeta primers that the PCR ran. Here immunoSEQ multiplex PCR was the method, and the copy in TCRdb shows in-frame clones only, minus some. Among roughly 120,000 clones listed, about three quarters were seen once. Specimen: PBMCs. The source of this sequence is a man aged 45-65 years in good health and CMV-seronegative. The V and J genes are TRBV9 and TRBJ2-2; TRBD2 might be the D (5 bases). The CDR3 coding sequence is TGTGCCAGCAGCGTATCGGGAACCGGGGAGCTGTTTTTT. It specifies CASSVSGTGELFF.